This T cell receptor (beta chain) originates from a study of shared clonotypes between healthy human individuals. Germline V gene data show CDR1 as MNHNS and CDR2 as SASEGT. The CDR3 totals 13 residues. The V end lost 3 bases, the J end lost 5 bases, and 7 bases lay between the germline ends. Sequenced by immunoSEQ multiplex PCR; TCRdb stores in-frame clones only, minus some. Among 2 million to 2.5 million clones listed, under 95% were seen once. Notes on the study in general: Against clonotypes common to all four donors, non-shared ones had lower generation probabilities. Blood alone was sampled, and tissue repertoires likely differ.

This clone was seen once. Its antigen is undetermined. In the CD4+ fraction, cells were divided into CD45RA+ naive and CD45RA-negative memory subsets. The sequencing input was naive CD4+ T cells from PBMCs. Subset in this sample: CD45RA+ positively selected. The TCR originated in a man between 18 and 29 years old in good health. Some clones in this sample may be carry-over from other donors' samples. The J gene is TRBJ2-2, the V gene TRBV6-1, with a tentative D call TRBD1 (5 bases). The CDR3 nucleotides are TGTGCCAGCAGTGAGGGGCCGACCGGGGAGCTGTTTTTT. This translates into CASSEGPTGELFF.